Listed here are 21 T cell receptor beta chains from one sample, sequenced in a study of cytomegalovirus exposure and HLA in healthy donors. Sequenced by immunoSEQ multiplex PCR; TCRdb stores in-frame clones only, minus some. The sample has roughly 140,000 clones, 80% to 95% seen once. The sequenced material came from PBMCs. The receptors were sampled from a young man in good health and CMV-seronegative.

V usage is TRBV27 and J usage is TRBJ2-2; D is perhaps TRBD1 (6 bases). The CDR3 runs 16 residues. Trimming stripped 4 bases from V and 4 bases from J, with 16 bases between. The germline V gene has CDR1 MNHEY and CDR2 SMNVEV (reference sequence). CDR3 amino acids: CASSSWTARGTGELFF. In DNA, the CDR3 is TGTGCCAGCAGTTCTTGGACAGCTCGGGGCACCGGGGAGCTGTTTTTT.

This sequence joins TRBV29-1 and TRBJ2-1; tentatively, D is TRBD2 (6 bases). CDR1 SQVTM and CDR2 ANQGSEA come from the germline V gene. This CDR3 contains 12 residues. Trimming removed 6 bases at V and 8 bases at J, with 14 bases between. The CDR3 protein is CSVGLVGDEQFF. The CDR3 bases are TGCAGCGTGGGACTGGTTGGGGATGAGCAGTTCTTC.

The gene calls are TRBV30 and TRBJ1-6; TRBD1 matches 9 bases. The CDR3 has 15 amino acids. The V gene end was trimmed by 5 bases and the J gene end by 8 bases; junction bases not matched to a gene: 10. CDR1 GTSNPN and CDR2 SVGIG come from the germline V gene (reference sequence). The CDR3 loop is CAWDPGQGLYSPLHF. The CDR3 nucleotides are TGTGCCTGGGATCCGGGACAGGGTTTGTATTCACCCCTCCACTTT. Full variable domain (rest looked up from reference TRBV30 and TRBJ1-6): SQTIHQWPATLVQPVGSPLSLECTVEGTSNPNLYWYRQAAGRGLQLLFYSVGIGQISSEVPQNLSASRPQDRQFILSSKKLLLSDSGFYLCAWDPGQGLYSPLHFGNGTRLTVT.

V gene TRBV19 combines with J gene TRBJ2-1; 9 positions match TRBD1. The J segment lost 7 bases and the V segment lost 8 bases, leaving 12 bases of the junction unmatched. Germline V gives CDR1 LNHDA, CDR2 SQIVND (reference sequence). The CDR3 extends over 15 amino acids. The CDR3 DNA is TGTGCCAGTTCATATACAGGGGGCTCATGGAATGAGCAGTTCTTC. This encodes CASSYTGGSWNEQFF.

In its sample, this clone was seen once. The chain recombines TRBV10-3 with TRBJ1-6; perhaps TRBD1 as D (6 bases). The germline gives CDR1 ENHRY, CDR2 SYGVKD. This CDR3 comprises 16 residues. V was clipped by 5 bases and J by 0 bases, with 11 bases between them. The CDR3 nucleotides read TGTGCCATCAGTAATACAGGGAGCTCCTATAATTCACCCCTCCACTTT. Its translation is CAISNTGSSYNSPLHF.

V usage is TRBV5-6 and J usage is TRBJ2-7; D is perhaps TRBD2 (7 bases). Between the trimmed V and J ends, which lost 1 base and 4 bases, there was a span of 21 bases. The CDR3 consists of 17 residues. CDR1 SGHDT and CDR2 YYEEEE come from the germline V gene. The CDR3 DNA is TGTGCCAGCAGCTTGATAGGGTCGGGGGGCCCCGCTTACGAGCAGTACGTC. It is translated as CASSLIGSGGPAYEQYV.

The gene calls are TRBV29-1 and TRBJ1-3; 9 bases match TRBD1. The trim removed 4 bases at V and 3 bases at J, leaving 4 bases unmatched. CDR1 is SQVTM and CDR2 is ANQGSEA in the germline V gene. This CDR3 contains 14 residues. The CDR3 DNA sequence: TGCAGCGTTGGACAGGGGGTTAGTGGAAACACCATATATTTT. This encodes CSVGQGVSGNTIYF.

The chain carries TRBV19 and TRBJ2-7; the match to TRBD1 covers 10 bases. Germline CDR1 and CDR2: LNHDA and SQIVND (reference sequence). V was clipped by 5 bases and J by 3 bases; unmatched bases: 7. The CDR3 contains 15 residues. In DNA, the CDR3 is TGTGCCAGTAGTTCGGACAGGGGGAGCCTCTACGAGCAGTACTTC. It yields the protein CASSSDRGSLYEQYF.

Written as DNA, the CDR3 is TGTGCCAGTAGTCCAGAGACAGGGCCACTAGCCAAAAACATTCAGTACTTC. Translating it yields CASSPETGPLAKNIQYF. The chain has TRBV19 and TRBJ2-4; the match to TRBD1 covers 7 bases. The V and J ends lost 5 bases and 0 bases, in that order; junction bases with no gene match: 10. Germline V CDR1 and CDR2: LNHDA, SQIVND (reference sequence). This CDR3 is 17 amino acids long.

The rearrangement uses TRBV11-3 and TRBJ2-5, with D possibly matching TRBD1 (6 bases). V was cut by 5 bases and J by 1 base, with 14 bases left in between. Germline V gives CDR1 SGHNT, CDR2 YENEEA. The CDR3 totals 15 residues. CDR3 loop: CASSTSDSFQETQYF. The CDR3 bases are TGTGCCAGCAGCACCTCGGACAGTTTCCAAGAGACCCAGTACTTC. Using reference TRBV11-3 and TRBJ2-5 for the parts outside the CDR3, the full variable domain is EAGVVQSPRYKIIEKKQPVAFWCNPISGHNTLYWYLQNLGQGPELLIRYENEEAVDDSQLPKDRFSAERLKGVDSTLKIQPAELGDSAVYLCASSTSDSFQETQYFGPGTRLLVL.

This clone has a single count. The chain carries TRBV7-8 and TRBJ2-2, with D unresolved. CDR1 SGHVS and CDR2 FQNEAQ come from the germline V gene. V was pared by 2 bases and J by 4 bases, with 5 bases between. The CDR3 covers 13 residues. As DNA, the CDR3 is TGTGCCAGCAGCTTACATCCCACCGGGGAGCTGTTTTTT. This gives the protein CASSLHPTGELFF.

CDR3 coding DNA: TGTGCCAGCAGTAGGGACAGGGTGAGCACAGATACGCAGTATTTT. This translates into CASSRDRVSTDTQYF. This chain links TRBV2 with TRBJ2-3; TRBD1 agrees at 9 bases. The CDR3 covers 15 residues. The junction had 3 bases not matched to a gene; V was cut back by 5 bases and J by 0 bases. From germline, CDR1 is SNHLY and CDR2 FYNNEI.

The chain combines TRBV4-1 with TRBJ1-5; perhaps TRBD1 as D (5 bases). Germline CDR1 and CDR2: MGHRA and YSYEKL. Between the trimmed V and J ends, which lost 0 bases and 2 bases, there was a span of 14 bases. CDR3 length: 17 amino acids. The CDR3 DNA reads TGCGCCAGCAGCCAAGAGGGACTGGGGGGTGGCAATCAGCCCCAGCATTTT. This sequence encodes CASSQEGLGGGNQPQHF.

The V call is TRBV27, the J call TRBJ2-5; 9 bases line up with TRBD1. The V gene's germline CDR1 is MNHEY and CDR2 SMNVEV (reference sequence). Losses at the gene ends were 6 bases for V and 4 bases for J; bases not matched to a gene: 9. The CDR3 is made up of 15 amino acids. Here the CDR3 reads CASRPTGGGVETQYF. The DNA for the CDR3 is TGTGCCAGCAGGCCCACAGGGGGCGGGGTAGAGACCCAGTACTTC.

The chain employs TRBV5-4 and TRBJ1-1, with D possibly being TRBD1 (5 bases). Germline assignment: CDR1 SGHNT and CDR2 YYREEE (reference sequence). Trimming stripped 3 bases from V and 2 bases from J, with 8 bases between. This CDR3 contains 13 residues. Here the CDR3 DNA reads TGTGCCAGCAGCTCGGACAAAAACACTGAAGCTTTCTTT. As protein: CASSSDKNTEAFF. Full variable domain (missing parts from reference TRBV5-4 and TRBJ1-1): ETGVTQSPTHLIKTRGQQVTLRCSSQSGHNTVSWYQQALGQGPQFIFQYYREEENGRGNFPPRFSGLQFPNYSSELNVNALELDDSALYLCASSSDKNTEAFFGQGTRLTVV.

The rearrangement joins TRBV5-8 to TRBJ1-5; D is uncertain. Germline lookup yields CDR1 SGHTS and CDR2 YDEGEE. V lost 1 base and J lost 0, with 11 bases in between. The CDR3 consists of 16 residues. The CDR3 coding sequence is TGTGCCAGCAGCTTGCTATCGGAGAGTAGCAATCAGCCCCAGCATTTT. Encoded protein: CASSLLSESSNQPQHF.

The chain recombines TRBV15 with TRBJ1-1; TRBD1 is a possible D gene (6 bases). The V gene lost 0 bases and the J gene lost 0 bases, with 11 bases spanning the gap. Germline-derived CDR1 and CDR2 are LNHNV and YYDKDF (reference sequence). The CDR3 runs 16 residues. The CDR3 sequence is CATSRDRGIMNTEAFF. The CDR3 DNA follows: TGTGCCACCAGCAGAGATAGGGGGATTATGAACACTGAAGCTTTCTTT.

The chain joins TRBV5-6 to TRBJ2-1; 9 nucleotides match TRBD1. J gave up 7 bases and V 4 bases, and 9 bases lay outside the gene matches. Germline assignment: CDR1 SGHDT and CDR2 YYEEEE. The CDR3 is 15 residues long. Here the CDR3 DNA reads TGTGCCAGCAGCGTCCGGGACAGGGATTTGAATGAGCAGTTCTTC. It specifies CASSVRDRDLNEQFF.

The chain combines TRBV2 with TRBJ1-2; a possible D gene is TRBD1 (5 bases). Germline V gene sequence: CDR1 SNHLY, CDR2 FYNNEI. Trimming took 6 bases from V and 7 from J, leaving 12 bases between them. The CDR3 loop spans 12 amino acids. Here the CDR3 DNA reads TGTGCCAGCAGGGAGGGGTCCCCTGGCTACACCTTC. As protein: CASREGSPGYTF.

The V gene is TRBV7-8, the J gene TRBJ2-1; TRBD2 agrees at 10 bases. J gave up 3 bases and V 3 bases, and 5 bases lay outside the gene matches. This CDR3 contains 16 residues. The germline CDR1 and CDR2 sequences are SGHVS and FQNEAQ. The CDR3 DNA reads as TGTGCCAGCAGCTTTTCTAGCGGGGGCAACTACAATGAGCAGTTCTTC. Residues: CASSFSSGGNYNEQFF.

J is TRBJ1-2 and V is TRBV5-5; D gene uncertain. Germline loops: CDR1 SGHKS, CDR2 YYEKEE (reference sequence). The V end was cut by 7 bases, the J end by 3 bases, with 16 bases between. The CDR3 length is 14 residues. The CDR3 protein is CASSFGPVDYGYTF. The CDR3 bases are TGTGCCAGCTCCTTCGGTCCCGTCGACTATGGCTACACCTTC.